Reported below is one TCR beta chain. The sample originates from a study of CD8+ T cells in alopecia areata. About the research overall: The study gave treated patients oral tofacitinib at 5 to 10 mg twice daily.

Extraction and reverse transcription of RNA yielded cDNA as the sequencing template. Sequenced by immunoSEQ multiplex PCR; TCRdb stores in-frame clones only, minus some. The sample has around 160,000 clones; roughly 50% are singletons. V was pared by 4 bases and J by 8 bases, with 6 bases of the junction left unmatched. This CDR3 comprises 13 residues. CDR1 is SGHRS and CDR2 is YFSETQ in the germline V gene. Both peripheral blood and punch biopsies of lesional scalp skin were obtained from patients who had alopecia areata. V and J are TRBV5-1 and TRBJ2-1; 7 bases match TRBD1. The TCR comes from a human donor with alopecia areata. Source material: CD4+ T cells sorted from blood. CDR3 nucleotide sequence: TGCGCCAGCAGCACAACCAGGGGGTATGAGCAGTTCTTC. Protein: CASSTTRGYEQFF.